A selection of T cell receptor beta chains follows, all from one sample in a study of PD-L1 blockade in urothelial cancer. Here immunoSEQ multiplex PCR was the method, and the copy in TCRdb shows in-frame clones only, minus some. The sample lists more than 40,000 clones; 80% to 85% were seen once. The sample was PBMCs, taken around atezolizumab (anti-PD-L1) treatment. The receptors here all came from a man aged 50-60 years with urothelial cancer. CDR3s include the opening cysteine and the closing phenylalanine or tryptophan. The order of the fields is V gene, D gene, J gene, clone size, CDR3 protein, CDR3 DNA. D genes are given only for firm matches. Where a row states a size, it is once, few, many or the class of an expanded clone; other rows omit it.

TRBV21-1,-,TRBJ2-1,once,CASRPGQEYNEQFF,TGTGCCAGCAGGCCGGGACAGGAGTACAATGAGCAGTTCTTC
TRBV4-2,-,TRBJ1-5,once,CASSQDSGNQPQHF,TGTGCCAGCAGCCAAGATTCCGGGAACCAGCCCCAGCATTTT
TRBV2,-,TRBJ1-2,many,CASSGETDRYGYTF,TGTGCCAGCAGTGGAGAGACAGACAGATATGGCTACACCTTC
TRBV7-8,-,TRBJ2-1,-,CASSPRGYRDEQFF,TGTGCCAGCAGCCCGCGAGGATACAGGGATGAGCAGTTCTTC
TRBV19,TRBD1,TRBJ1-3,-,CASRTGASGNTIYF,TGTGCCAGTCGGACAGGGGCCTCTGGAAACACCATATATTTT
TRBV6-1,-,TRBJ1-2,-,CALWGGVNYGYTF,TGTGCCCTCTGGGGAGGGGTTAACTATGGCTACACCTTC
TRBV19,-,TRBJ1-1,-,CASSKRQVVEAFF,TGTGCCAGTAGTAAACGACAGGTAGTGGAAGCTTTCTTT
TRBV29-1,-,TRBJ2-7,-,CSVAVLSYEQYF,TGCAGCGTTGCGGTCCTATCCTACGAGCAGTACTTC
TRBV5-1,-,TRBJ2-3,few,CASSPRLVLTSTDTQYF,TGCGCCAGCAGCCCCCGACTCGTTCTCACTAGCACAGATACGCAGTATTTT
TRBV7-9,TRBD1,TRBJ1-1,-,CASRRETGGRTEAFF,TGTGCCAGCAGGCGAGAGACAGGGGGCCGCACTGAAGCTTTCTTT
TRBV6-6,-,TRBJ2-1,few,CASKMAENEQFF,TGTGCCAGCAAAATGGCGGAAAATGAGCAGTTCTTC
TRBV15,-,TRBJ1-2,-,CATSRELFFSGRVANYGYTF,TGTGCCACCAGCAGAGAACTCTTCTTTTCGGGGAGGGTAGCAAACTATGGCTACACCTTC
TRBV30,-,TRBJ2-5,-,CAWSVLVGRTQYF,TGTGCCTGGAGTGTACTCGTGGGGCGGACCCAGTACTTC
TRBV6-5,-,TRBJ2-3,-,CASSYPGGYTQYF,TGTGCCAGCAGTTACCCGGGCGGGTATACGCAGTATTTT
TRBV28,TRBD2,TRBJ2-5,-,CASSSPSYSGKVQYF,TGTGCCAGCAGTTCCCCATCCTATAGCGGGAAGGTTCAGTACTTC
TRBV6-4,-,TRBJ2-3,-,CASSDSGSTDTQYF,TGTGCCAGCAGTGACAGCGGGAGCACAGATACGCAGTATTTT
TRBV30,TRBD2,TRBJ2-1,-,CAWTGGLAGADEQFF,TGTGCCTGGACAGGGGGACTAGCGGGAGCCGATGAGCAGTTCTTC
TRBV9,-,TRBJ2-7,-,CASSVGQRTYEQYF,TGTGCCAGCAGCGTAGGGCAGCGAACCTACGAGCAGTACTTC
TRBV5-6,-,TRBJ1-1,-,CASSLSVNTEAFF,TGTGCCAGCAGCTTGTCGGTGAACACTGAAGCTTTCTTT
TRBV2,-,TRBJ2-7,-,CASSEGGTSSYEQYF,TGTGCCAGCAGTGAGGGCGGGACCAGCTCCTACGAGCAGTACTTC
TRBV10-3,TRBD1,TRBJ2-2,-,CAISTQGDGELFF,TGTGCCATCAGTACACAGGGGGACGGGGAGCTGTTTTTT
TRBV4-2,TRBD1,TRBJ1-5,-,CASSRDRTGIQPQHF,TGTGCCAGCAGCCGTGACAGGACAGGGATCCAGCCCCAGCATTTT
TRBV15,-,TRBJ1-5,-,CATSRDNNHNQPQHF,TGTGCCACCAGCAGAGATAACAACCACAATCAGCCCCAGCATTTT
TRBV5-1,TRBD1,TRBJ2-2,few,CASNHPGQGVLELFF,TGCGCCAGCAACCACCCGGGACAGGGAGTCTTAGAGCTGTTTTTT
TRBV5-1,TRBD1,TRBJ1-2,once,CASSSGGQGANGYTF,TGCGCCAGCAGCTCGGGGGGACAGGGGGCTAACGGCTACACCTTC
TRBV6-5,TRBD1,TRBJ1-1,-,CASTSGQPTEAFF,TGTGCCAGTACCTCGGGACAGCCCACTGAAGCTTTCTTT
TRBV7-8,TRBD2,TRBJ2-1,-,CASTLGGLASNEQFF,TGTGCCAGCACCCTTGGAGGACTAGCGTCCAATGAGCAGTTCTTC
TRBV6-6,TRBD2,TRBJ2-4,-,CASSYGASGGNIQYF,TGTGCCAGCAGTTACGGGGCTAGCGGGGGAAACATTCAGTACTTC
TRBV11-2,-,TRBJ2-7,-,CASSLEGLEAYEQYF,TGTGCCAGCAGCTTAGAGGGGCTCGAAGCCTACGAGCAGTACTTC
TRBV7-9,-,TRBJ1-1,few,CASSPGEGPANTEAFF,TGTGCCAGCAGCCCGGGAGAGGGGCCGGCAAACACTGAAGCTTTCTTT
TRBV7-3,-,TRBJ1-1,-,CASSLTEGLNTEAFF,TGTGCCAGCAGCTTAACAGAGGGATTGAACACTGAAGCTTTCTTT
TRBV6-1,TRBD2,TRBJ2-5,once,CASSEKRGAFQETQYF,TGTGCCAGCAGTGAAAAGCGGGGGGCTTTCCAAGAGACCCAGTACTTC
TRBV4-1,-,TRBJ1-5,-,CASSQDPLGRGNQPQHF,TGCGCCAGCAGCCAAGATCCACTCGGGCGGGGCAATCAGCCCCAGCATTTT
TRBV14,-,TRBJ2-7,-,CASSQEGVSYEQYF,TGTGCCAGCAGCCAAGAAGGGGTCTCCTACGAGCAGTACTTC
TRBV7-8,-,TRBJ1-5,-,CASSLAQLRTNQPQHF,TGTGCCAGCAGCTTAGCGCAGCTGAGGACAAATCAGCCCCAGCATTTT
TRBV11-2,-,TRBJ2-6,-,CASSSLAGANVLTF,TGTGCCAGCAGCAGCCTAGCGGGGGCCAACGTCCTGACTTTC
TRBV7-6,-,TRBJ1-1,-,CASSFTGGSTEAFF,TGTGCCAGCAGCTTTACAGGCGGTTCTACTGAAGCTTTCTTT
TRBV5-5,TRBD2,TRBJ2-5,-,CASSFSGLPPQETQYF,TGTGCCAGCAGCTTCTCGGGACTACCGCCCCAAGAGACCCAGTACTTC
TRBV10-1,TRBD2,TRBJ2-3,-,CASSEGLAGGPADTQYF,TGCGCCAGCAGTGAAGGGCTAGCGGGGGGGCCAGCAGATACGCAGTATTTT
TRBV2,TRBD1,TRBJ1-2,-,CASSEDRGAYGYTF,TGTGCCAGCAGTGAGGACAGGGGTGCCTATGGCTACACCTTC